A selection of T cell receptor beta chains follows, all from one sample in a study of post-analysis software for immune sequencing data. TCRdb re-derived calls from the PCR reads in MiXCR, one entry per CDR3 protein. The sample records approximately 160,000 distinct CDR3 sequences, over 25% being singletons. The source material was blood. Every receptor here comes from a girl between 10 and 17 years old with multiple sclerosis. The CDR3 runs from the conserved cysteine through the conserved F or W. D genes are given only for firm matches. Only part of the rows carry a size: once, few, many, or a class if the clone is expanded.

abundance	d_gene	j_gene	len	v_gene	CDR3nt	CDR3aa
few	.	TRBJ1-5	14	TRBV9	TGTGCCAGCAGCGTAGAGGCGGGCGGGCAGCCCCAGCATTTT	CASSVEAGGQPQHF
.	.	TRBJ2-4	14	TRBV29-1	TGCAGCGCTCAGACAGTTATAGCCAAAAACATTCAGTACTTC	CSAQTVIAKNIQYF
many	TRBD1	TRBJ2-1	14	TRBV12-3/TRBV12-4	TGTGCCAGCAGTTTCGGGCAGGGGGCGAATGAGCAGTTCTTC	CASSFGQGANEQFF
.	.	TRBJ2-7	13	TRBV27	TGTGCCAGCAGTAAACTACCGCAAGACGAGCAGTACTTC	CASSKLPQDEQYF
.	.	TRBJ2-5	12	TRBV6-5	TGTGCCAGCGGGAGTCCCCAAGAGACCCAGTACTTC	CASGSPQETQYF
many	TRBD1	TRBJ2-7	18	TRBV6-5	TGTGCCAGCAGTTATAACCCCCCCCCCGCAGGGGGCTCGAACGAGCAGTACTTC	CASSYNPPPAGGSNEQYF
.	.	TRBJ1-4	14	TRBV19	TGTGCCAGTAGTATATCAGGGAATGGTGAAAAACTGTTTTTT	CASSISGNGEKLFF
few	.	TRBJ1-6	13	TRBV12-3/TRBV12-4	TGTGCCAGCAGCCGACAGAAGCAATCACCCCTCCACTTT	CASSRQKQSPLHF
many	.	TRBJ2-3	14	TRBV20-1	TGCAGTCCGAGGGACAGCGGGGCGGCAGATACGCAGTATTTT	CSPRDSGAADTQYF
few	.	TRBJ1-1	14	TRBV5-1	TGCGCCAGCAGCTATACAGGGTTGAACACTGAAGCTTTCTTT	CASSYTGLNTEAFF
.	.	TRBJ1-4	13	TRBV7-9	TGTGCCACCGGTGGGACGGGGGGAGAAAAACTGTTTTTT	CATGGTGGEKLFF
.	TRBD1	TRBJ1-1	14	TRBV9	TGTGCCAGCAGCGGGACAGGGGGCGACACTGAAGCTTTCTTT	CASSGTGGDTEAFF
.	.	TRBJ2-7	15	TRBV7-2	TGTGCCTGCATCCTAGACAGTCCGACTTCCTACGAGCAGTACTTC	CACILDSPTSYEQYF
few	.	TRBJ1-6	13	TRBV4-1	TGCGCCAGCAGAGTACCAGGAGGTTCACCCCTCCACTTT	CASRVPGGSPLHF
few	.	TRBJ2-5	17	TRBV27	TGTGCCAGCAGTTTATTGCTCCGGGACGGCGATTTAGGGACCCAGTACTTC	CASSLLLRDGDLGTQYF
.	.	TRBJ2-3	14	TRBV6-5	TGTGCCAGCAGTTCCAGTGCCAGCACAGATACGCAGTATTTT	CASSSSASTDTQYF
many	.	TRBJ2-3	14	TRBV12-3/TRBV12-4	TGTGCCAGCAGCTACCAGGGAGCGGCAGATACGCAGTATTTT	CASSYQGAADTQYF
many	.	TRBJ1-1	13	TRBV7-9	TGTGCCAGCAGCTTCATCGGGTATAGTGAAGCTTTCTTT	CASSFIGYSEAFF
many	.	TRBJ2-7	14	TRBV14	TGTGCCAGCAGCGTACCCCATAACCCTTACGAGCAGTACTTC	CASSVPHNPYEQYF
.	.	TRBJ2-5	15	TRBV19	TGTGCCAGTGGCCTTTACGGGGCCAGGAAAGAGACCCAGTACTTC	CASGLYGARKETQYF
.	TRBD1	TRBJ2-5	15	TRBV10-3	TGTGCCATCAGCCATGGGACAGCAATCCAAGAGACCCAGTACTTC	CAISHGTAIQETQYF
.	TRBD1	TRBJ1-1	14	TRBV12-3/TRBV12-4	TGTGCCAGCAACCCGATGACAGGGGCTTCTGAAGCTTTCTTT	CASNPMTGASEAFF
few	.	TRBJ1-1	14	TRBV3-1	TGTGCCAGCAGCCAAGATCTCTCGAACACTGAAGCTTTCTTT	CASSQDLSNTEAFF
few	TRBD1	TRBJ2-1	15	TRBV2	TGTGCCAGCAGGCCGCCGGGACAGGCATACAATGAGCAGTTCTTC	CASRPPGQAYNEQFF
few	.	TRBJ2-2	17	TRBV11-2	TGTGCCAGCAGCTTAGATCAGGCTAGCTTAAACACCGGGGAGCTGTTTTTT	CASSLDQASLNTGELFF
many	.	TRBJ1-5	16	TRBV30	TGTGCCTGGAGTGTACCACGGCCGATTAGCAATCAGCCCCAGCATTTT	CAWSVPRPISNQPQHF
many	.	TRBJ2-5	16	TRBV6-5	TGTGCCAGCAGTTACAGGCTGGGCGGTTCTCAAGAGACCCAGTACTTC	CASSYRLGGSQETQYF
many	.	TRBJ2-7	12	TRBV9	TGTGCCAGCTCGAGCAGGGACTACGAGCAGTACTTC	CASSSRDYEQYF
many	TRBD2	TRBJ2-1	15	TRBV28	TGTGCCAGCAGTTTAATAGCGGGAGGGAACAATGAGCAGTTCTTC	CASSLIAGGNNEQFF
few	TRBD1	TRBJ2-1	18	TRBV7-9	TGTGCCAGCAAAGGACAGGGCATGGCGGGGCACTCCTACAATGAGCAGTTCTTC	CASKGQGMAGHSYNEQFF
.	.	TRBJ1-5	13	TRBV11-2	TGTGCCAGCAGCTTAGGAATTGGTCAGCCCCAGCATTTT	CASSLGIGQPQHF
many	.	TRBJ2-1	10	TRBV12-3/TRBV12-4	TGTGCCAGCAGTTTTGGTGAGCAGTTCTTC	CASSFGEQFF
.	.	TRBJ2-1	14	TRBV5-5	TGTGCCAGCAGCCTGTCCGGTTGGTCCAATGAGCAGTTCTTC	CASSLSGWSNEQFF
.	.	TRBJ1-2	14	TRBV7-9	TGTGCCAGCAGCTTAGCCAACCTCGGCGGCGGCTACACCTTC	CASSLANLGGGYTF
few	.	TRBJ2-7	15	TRBV28	TGTGCCAGCAGTTCCGTCCGATACCCTCACTACGAGCAGTACTTC	CASSSVRYPHYEQYF
.	.	TRBJ1-5	14	TRBV7-9	TGTGCCAGCAGCAACTACCTTGGCAATCAGCCCCAGCATTTT	CASSNYLGNQPQHF
once	.	TRBJ1-4	14	TRBV7-9	TGTGCCAGCAGCTTAGCGGCAGGGACTGAAAAACTGTTTTTT	CASSLAAGTEKLFF
many	TRBD1	TRBJ1-6	16	TRBV27	TGTGCCAGCAGCACGACAGGGGCCGGAGGGAATTCACCCCTCCACTTT	CASSTTGAGGNSPLHF
many	.	TRBJ1-2	13	TRBV20-1	TGCAGTGCCCTAGGGGGGGGCAACTATGGCTACACCTTC	CSALGGGNYGYTF
few	.	TRBJ1-1	17	TRBV10-2	TGCGCCAGCAGTGACCCTCGCGGAGTTTCTATAAACACTGAAGCTTTCTTT	CASSDPRGVSINTEAFF
.	.	TRBJ2-3	11	TRBV7-6	TGTGCCAGTGGCCCCACAGATACGCAGTATTTT	CASGPTDTQYF
many	.	TRBJ1-6	12	TRBV27	TGTGCCAGCAGTATAACGGGGTTGACCCTCCACTTT	CASSITGLTLHF